These 9 T cell receptor beta chains share one sample of origin, sequenced in a study of metastatic and nonmetastatic thyroid tumors. TCRdb ran MiXCR on the PCR reads. The sample carries about 21,000 clones, around 17% recorded once. None of the patients had undergone any treatment ahead of thyroid surgery. The sample comprised blood. The receptors originated from a male donor with papillary thyroid cancer or a benign thyroid nodule (not recorded which). Some clones in this sample may be carry-over from other donors' samples.

This clone was recorded at least ten times. The V gene is TRBV15, the J gene TRBJ2-3, with D possibly TRBD2 on 5 matching bases. V dropped 0 bases and J dropped 6 bases, with 10 bases sitting between them. Germline-derived CDR1 and CDR2 are LNHNV and YYDKDF (reference sequence). The CDR3 totals 14 residues. The CDR3 protein is CATSREGGEDTQYF. CDR3 DNA: TGTGCCACCAGCAGAGAGGGTGGGGAGGATACGCAGTATTTT.

This clone was detected only a few times. This clone may be a read error of a much larger clone one base away. This chain joins TRBV29-1 and TRBJ2-5, with D perhaps TRBD2 (6 bases). The CDR3 contains 15 residues. CDR1 is SQVTM, CDR2 ANQGSEA, per germline. The CDR3 bases are TGCAGCGCTGAAGGCCCGGGCGCGGGGTTTGAGACCCAGTACTTC. This translates into CSAEGPGAGFETQYF.

V and J are TRBV7-2 and TRBJ1-3; possibly TRBD1 for D (5 bases). V was trimmed by 7 bases and J by 2 bases, leaving 15 bases between them. Germline-derived CDR1 and CDR2 are SGHTA and FQGNSA. The CDR3 is 15 amino acids. CDR3 bases: TGTGCCAGCACCCGACGGGCAGGGCCTGGAAACACCATATATTTT. It encodes CASTRRAGPGNTIYF.

The chain carries TRBV25-1 and TRBJ2-3; TRBD2 matches 10 bases. V lost 8 bases and J lost 0; bases outside the gene matches: 5. Per the germline V gene, CDR1 is MGHDK and CDR2 is SYGVNS. The CDR3 spans 15 residues. CDR3 protein: CASGRLAGSTDTQYF. The CDR3 DNA reads as TGTGCCAGCGGGCGACTAGCGGGCAGCACAGATACGCAGTATTTT.

In this sample, this clone turned up many times. This chain links TRBV6-1 with TRBJ1-5, with D unresolved. V was cut by 5 bases and J by 7 bases, with 15 bases left in between. Germline lookup yields CDR1 MNHNS and CDR2 SASEGT. This CDR3 contains 14 residues. The CDR3 is CASSPGSTLQPQHF. As DNA, the CDR3 is TGTGCCAGCAGTCCCGGGTCAACACTACAGCCCCAGCATTTT.

With regard to this clone: This clone may be a read error of a much larger clone one base away. The gene calls are TRBV5-6 and TRBJ2-1, with unresolved D. The germline V gene has CDR1 SGHDT and CDR2 YYEEEE. The CDR3 consists of 13 residues. The CDR3 loop reads CASSMTLNNGQFF. CDR3 sequence (DNA): TGTGCCAGCAGCATGACTCTCAACAATGGGCAGTTCTTC.

J is TRBJ2-7 and V is TRBV10-1, with a weak D call TRBD2 (6 bases). The CDR3 loop spans 12 amino acids. Trimming stripped 5 bases from V and 2 bases from J, with 7 bases between. The germline V gene has CDR1 WNHNN and CDR2 SYGVQD (reference sequence). CDR3 DNA: TGCGCCAGCAGTAGACTAGCCTACGAGCAGTACTTC. Translation: CASSRLAYEQYF.

This clone was counted ten times or more. This chain joins TRBV2 and TRBJ2-5, with unresolved D. The V end was cut by 6 bases, the J end by 1 base, with 3 bases between. This CDR3 is 11 amino acids long. Germline assignment: CDR1 SNHLY and CDR2 FYNNEI. CDR3 nucleotides: TGTGCCAGCAGCCCCCAAGAGACCCAGTACTTC. Amino acids: CASSPQETQYF.

This clone is medium-sized. The rearrangement joins TRBV30 to TRBJ2-7, with D hard to call. Trimming took off 1 base at V and 1 base at J, with 11 bases between the two ends. The CDR3 has 14 amino acids. From germline, CDR1 is GTSNPN and CDR2 SVGIG (reference sequence). This CDR3 reads CAWSGVAVSYEQYF. The CDR3 nucleotides read TGTGCCTGGAGTGGAGTGGCAGTTTCCTACGAGCAGTACTTC.